Below, 5 T cell receptor beta chains from the same sample are listed, as sequenced in a study of blood T cell repertoires in COVID-19. Data came from immunoSEQ multiplex PCR; TCRdb stores just in-frame clones and leaves some out. The sample shows more than 130,000 clones, 80% to 90% of them seen only once. The sequenced sample was peripheral blood. The receptors were sampled from a middle-aged woman with acute or convalescent COVID-19.

The chain joins TRBV9 to TRBJ2-6; 11 bases line up with TRBD2. Trimming took 5 bases from V and 4 from J; bases not matched to a gene: 8. Germline V gives CDR1 SGDLS, CDR2 YYNGEE. This CDR3 is built from 17 residues. DNA of the CDR3: TGTGCCAGCAGTGTATTAGCGGGAGGGACCGGGGCCAACGTCCTGACTTTC. This codes for CASSVLAGGTGANVLTF.

The chain uses TRBV7-9 and TRBJ1-2; 7 positions agree with TRBD1. Germline trimming cut 1 base from V and 4 bases from J; bases unmatched to any gene: 6. CDR1 and CDR2 (germline): SEHNR, FQNEAQ (reference sequence). CDR3 size: 15 residues. CDR3 coding DNA: TGTGCCAGCAGCTTAGGACAGGGTACACTCTATGGCTACACCTTC. It yields the protein CASSLGQGTLYGYTF.

The chain joins TRBV5-6 to TRBJ2-1; D is perhaps TRBD1 (5 bases). Germline assignment: CDR1 SGHDT and CDR2 YYEEEE. Between the trimmed V and J ends, which lost 3 bases and 10 bases, there was a span of 17 bases. This CDR3 is built from 14 residues. The CDR3 spells CASSWGRMGWEQFF. The CDR3 region has the DNA TGTGCCAGCAGCTGGGGCAGGATGGGCTGGGAGCAGTTCTTC.

V is TRBV18 and J is TRBJ1-5; TRBD1 agrees at 8 bases. Germline V gene data show CDR1 as KGHSH and CDR2 as LQKENI. There are 15 residues in the CDR3. J gave up 7 bases and V 3 bases, and 8 bases lay outside the gene matches. CDR3 sequence: CASSPGQGAIQPQHF. The DNA for the CDR3 is TGTGCCAGCTCACCCGGACAGGGAGCCATCCAGCCCCAGCATTTT.

This chain uses TRBV12-5 with TRBJ1-2, with a tentative D call TRBD1 (6 bases). CDR3 size: 14 residues. Trimming stripped 2 bases from V and 7 bases from J, with 14 bases between. Germline CDR1 reads LGHNT; CDR2 reads FRNRAP. The CDR3 nucleotides read TGTGCTAGTGGTTTGAGCGGGGGGCATGGTGGCTACACCTTC. Translated: CASGLSGGHGGYTF.